One and the same sample provided the 23 T cell receptor beta chains below, sequenced in a study of T-cell reconstitution after alpha-beta-depleted transplantation in children. Unique molecular identifiers were incorporated into the prepared TCRbeta library. Each CDR3 protein gets one entry after TCRdb re-called the PCR reads with MiXCR. The sample has roughly 490,000 distinct CDR3 sequences, over 9.5% seen once. The starting material was PBMCs, mostly from graft donor cells, obtained 180 days after TCRalphabeta/CD19-depleted stem cell transplant. These receptors were collected from a female patient under 10 years old who had a stem cell transplant for aplastic anemia, so the T cells may come from the graft donor.

The CDR3 coding sequence is TGCAGTGCTAGAGATCAAGGCCTTGGCGGGACGAACACCGGGGAGCTGTTTTTT. It specifies CSARDQGLGGTNTGELFF. The chain recombines TRBV20-1 with TRBJ2-2, with a possible D match to TRBD2 (6 bases). V lost 0 bases, J lost 0 bases, and 17 bases lay in between. Per the germline V gene, CDR1 is DFQATT and CDR2 is SNEGSKA (reference sequence). The CDR3 runs to 18 residues.

This clonotype was counted only a few times. The CDR3 reads CASSEYQSNQPQHF. The CDR3 bases are TGTGCCAGCAGTGAATACCAAAGCAATCAGCCCCAGCATTTT. The genes are TRBV25-1 and TRBJ1-5; D gene unclear. With 0 bases removed from V and 1 base from J, the gap between germline ends came to 4 bases. CDR3 length: 14 residues. Per the germline V gene, CDR1 is MGHDK and CDR2 is SYGVNS.

The J gene is TRBJ2-7, the V gene TRBV6-1, with 8 bases lining up with TRBD2. The J segment lost 0 bases and the V segment lost 1 base, leaving 8 bases of the junction unmatched. The germline V gene has CDR1 MNHNS and CDR2 SASEGT. CDR3 length: 17 amino acids. The CDR3 nucleotides read TGTGCCAGCAGTGAAGGGCTTGGCGGGAGGAGCTCCTACGAGCAGTACTTC. Translation: CASSEGLGGRSSYEQYF.

This clonotype was found a few times. This chain links TRBV19 with TRBJ1-6, with D tentatively TRBD1 (5 bases). CDR3 size: 13 residues. V gave up 2 bases and J gave up 14 bases, with 13 bases separating them. The V gene's germline CDR1 is LNHDA and CDR2 SQIVND (reference sequence). CDR3 coding DNA: TGTGCCAGTAGTATATGGACCCAAGGGGCCCTCCACTTT. Translation gives CASSIWTQGALHF.

This clonotype was seen a few times. This chain links TRBV11-3 with TRBJ1-1; 7 positions agree with TRBD1. Germline CDR1 reads SGHNT; CDR2 reads YENEEA. Losses at the gene ends were 3 bases for V and 5 bases for J; bases not matched to a gene: 3. This CDR3 is 13 amino acids long. The CDR3 DNA sequence: TGTGCCAGCAGCTTTCAGGGGGGTACTGAAGCTTTCTTT. Its protein product is CASSFQGGTEAFF. Looking up the rest from reference TRBV11-3 and TRBJ1-1 gives the full variable domain: EAGVVQSPRYKIIEKKQPVAFWCNPISGHNTLYWYLQNLGQGPELLIRYENEEAVDDSQLPKDRFSAERLKGVDSTLKIQPAELGDSAVYLCASSFQGGTEAFFGQGTRLTVV.

This chain joins TRBV5-1 and TRBJ2-3; D is possibly TRBD1 or TRBD2 (5 bases each). The CDR3 sequence is 16 residues long. Germline V CDR1 and CDR2: SGHRS, YFSETQ. Trimming took 4 bases from V and 2 from J, leaving 17 bases between them. This chain's CDR3 is CASSIRPGRDTDTQYF. CDR3 sequence (DNA): TGCGCCAGCAGCATACGTCCGGGACGGGACACAGATACGCAGTATTTT.

The table lists this clonotype with many counts. The chain couples TRBV4-3 to TRBJ2-2; 10 nucleotides line up with TRBD1. The trim removed 0 bases at V and 8 bases at J, leaving 6 bases unmatched. CDR1 LGHNA and CDR2 YSLEER come from the germline V gene. The CDR3 has 16 residues. The CDR3 nucleotides read TGCGCCAGCAGCCAAGATGGGACAGGGGTAGGAGGGGAGCTGTTTTTT. It is translated as CASSQDGTGVGGELFF.

Many counts were recorded for this clonotype. V is TRBV24-1 and J is TRBJ1-5; D is undetermined. V lost 4 bases and J 12 bases, leaving 12 bases between the germline ends. This CDR3 is 12 amino acids long. Germline-derived CDR1 and CDR2 are KGHDR and SFDVKD. The CDR3 loop is CATSDEASFQHF. CDR3 nucleotides: TGTGCCACCAGTGACGAAGCCTCTTTCCAGCATTTT.

This clonotype turned up a few times. The CDR3 nucleotides are TGCAGTGCTAGGGACAGGGGGTTTGGGGCCAACGTCCTGACTTTC. This codes for CSARDRGFGANVLTF. The V and J genes are TRBV20-1 and TRBJ2-6; 10 nucleotides agree with TRBD1. Germline lookup yields CDR1 DFQATT and CDR2 SNEGSKA (reference sequence). The trim removed 3 bases at V and 3 bases at J, leaving 2 bases unmatched. CDR3 length equals 15 residues.

This clonotype was counted between two and nine times. The chain uses TRBV4-3 and TRBJ2-1; the D gene is possibly TRBD1 (6 bases). V dropped 3 bases and J dropped 8 bases, with 17 bases sitting between them. The CDR3 consists of 15 residues. CDR1 is LGHNA, CDR2 YSLEER, per germline. CDR3 nucleotides: TGCGCCAGCAGCCATCGGCGCACAGGGTACGATGAGCAGTTCTTC. Translation: CASSHRRTGYDEQFF.

In nucleotides, the CDR3 is TGCAGCGTTGAAGGGTGGAGGATAGACAGGGAAAAGGGAGCAGGGGTGAACACTGAAGCTTTCTTT. It yields the protein CSVEGWRIDREKGAGVNTEAFF. The genes are TRBV29-1 and TRBJ1-1; TRBD1 matches at 7 bases. The germline V gene has CDR1 SQVTM and CDR2 ANQGSEA. V lost 1 base, J lost 0 bases, and 26 bases stayed unmatched. The CDR3 runs to 22 residues.

This chain connects TRBV28 to TRBJ1-2; the match to TRBD1 covers 9 bases. V shed 5 bases, J shed 5 bases, and the junction held 12 bases outside the gene matches. Germline assignment: CDR1 MDHEN and CDR2 SYDVKM. This CDR3 has 16 residues. CDR3: CASSARDRDLSYGYTF. CDR3 sequence (DNA): TGTGCCAGCAGTGCCCGGGACAGGGACCTTTCATATGGCTACACCTTC.

This clonotype was observed at least ten times. The V gene is TRBV15, the J gene TRBJ2-1; 13 nucleotides align to TRBD2. The CDR3 length is 16 residues. After removal of 5 bases from V and 2 bases from J, the junction contained 3 bases not matched to a gene. Per the germline V gene, CDR1 is LNHNV and CDR2 is YYDKDF (reference sequence). The CDR3 is CATSPLAGGPYNEQFF. The CDR3 DNA sequence: TGTGCCACCAGCCCACTAGCGGGAGGGCCCTACAATGAGCAGTTCTTC.

V and J are TRBV9 and TRBJ2-1; D is undetermined. In germline, CDR1 is SGDLS, CDR2 YYNGEE. This CDR3 region has 14 residues. V shed 0 bases and J shed 1 base, with 5 bases lying between them. In DNA, the CDR3 is TGTGCCAGCAGCGTAGCTCGGTCCTACAATGAGCAGTTCTTC. It yields the protein CASSVARSYNEQFF. Supplemented by reference TRBV9 and TRBJ2-1, the full variable domain reads DSGVTQTPKHLITATGQRVTLRCSPRSGDLSVYWYQQSLDQGLQFLIQYYNGEERAKGNILERFSAQQFPDLHSELNLSSLELGDSALYFCASSVARSYNEQFFGPGTRLTVL.

The genes are TRBV12-5 and TRBJ2-3; 8 bases agree with TRBD1. The V segment lost 2 bases and the J segment 3 bases; nucleotides outside the gene matches: 7. The CDR3 spans 16 residues. Per the germline V gene, CDR1 is LGHNT and CDR2 is FRNRAP. The CDR3 sequence is CASGLPTGEGTDTQYF. CDR3 DNA: TGTGCTAGTGGTTTGCCGACAGGGGAAGGAACAGATACGCAGTATTTT.

This clonotype was seen more than once but under ten times. The rearrangement links TRBV20-1 to TRBJ1-1, with D possibly matching TRBD1 (5 bases). The CDR3 is 15 residues long. Germline CDR1 is DFQATT and CDR2 is SNEGSKA (reference sequence). V lost 6 bases, J lost 1 base, and 18 bases lay in between. CDR3 bases: TGCAGTGCGCGTACTGCGGGGGGGAAGAACACTGAAGCTTTCTTT. Protein product: CSARTAGGKNTEAFF.

This clonotype occurred a few times. The gene calls are TRBV7-2 and TRBJ2-4; no firm D call. CDR1 and CDR2 (germline): SGHTA, FQGNSA. The V end lost 5 bases, the J end lost 0 bases, and 8 bases lay between the germline ends. CDR3 length equals 14 residues. The CDR3 protein is CASSPGVAKNIQYF. The DNA for the CDR3 is TGTGCCAGCAGCCCTGGTGTAGCCAAAAACATTCAGTACTTC.

V and J are TRBV20-1 and TRBJ2-1, with 8 bases that match TRBD2. The CDR3 totals 15 residues. CDR1 and CDR2 (germline): DFQATT, SNEGSKA (reference sequence). The V gene end was trimmed by 3 bases and the J gene end by 7 bases; junction bases not matched to a gene: 11. The CDR3: CSASYRGGLRNEQFF. CDR3 DNA sequence: TGCAGTGCTAGCTACCGGGGGGGCCTCAGGAATGAGCAGTTCTTC.

V gene TRBV6-5 combines with J gene TRBJ1-2; D is possibly TRBD1 (5 bases). V was pared by 5 bases and J by 2 bases, with 12 bases between. Germline V gene sequence: CDR1 MNHEY, CDR2 SVGAGI. The CDR3 runs to 14 residues. CDR3 sequence: CASSTSWGNYGYTF. CDR3 in DNA: TGTGCCAGCAGTACCTCGTGGGGGAACTATGGCTACACCTTC.

This clonotype showed up just once. A read error may explain this, as a much larger clone is one base away. V and J are TRBV9 and TRBJ2-1; perhaps D is TRBD1 or TRBD2 (6 bases each). The CDR3 extends over 15 amino acids. Germline V gene lookup returns CDR1 SGDLS and CDR2 YYNGEE. Trimming stripped 2 bases from V and 6 bases from J, with 15 bases between. This CDR3 is CASSVSPRGANEQFF. The CDR3 bases are TGTGCCAGCAGCGTTAGCCCGAGGGGGGCCAATGAGCAGTTCTTC.

This chain uses TRBV7-9 with TRBJ2-1, with TRBD2 identical over 7 bases. The CDR3 sequence is 14 residues long. Trimming cost V 5 bases and J 4 bases; bases outside gene matches: 5. Germline V gives CDR1 SEHNR, CDR2 FQNEAQ (reference sequence). The CDR3 sequence is CASSRRDYYNEQFF. CDR3 sequence (DNA): TGTGCCAGCAGCCGCCGGGACTATTACAATGAGCAGTTCTTC.

This clonotype occurred many times. V usage is TRBV7-2 and J usage is TRBJ2-1; 11 positions match TRBD2. This CDR3 has 15 residues. Looked up from germline, CDR1 is SGHTA and CDR2 is FQGNSA. J was trimmed by 7 bases and V by 1 base; bases with no gene match: 3. CDR3 bases: TGTGCCAGCAGCTTAGAGACTAGCGGGAAGAATGAGCAGTTCTTC. Translating gives CASSLETSGKNEQFF.

This clonotype was picked up a small number of times. CDR3 amino acids: CASSFGRLGNEQFF. In nucleotides, the CDR3 is TGTGCCAGCAGCTTCGGACGACTGGGAAATGAGCAGTTCTTC. The V call is TRBV7-8, the J call TRBJ2-1; no clear D gene. The V gene's germline CDR1 is SGHVS and CDR2 FQNEAQ. CDR3 length: 14 residues. V dropped 3 bases and J dropped 7 bases, with 13 bases sitting between them.